This T cell receptor (beta chain) was identified in a study of blood T cells in healthy people across ages. Study results and caveats: It was not known whether donors were CMV positive (a possible confounder of expanded clonotype changes).

This clonotype was counted between two and nine times. Antigen unknown. Through a sample-barcoded 5' primer and a J-beta primer mix, a second PCR was run for roughly 6 to 11 cycles. TCRdb recomputed calls from the 5' RACE reads with MiXCR, one row per CDR3 protein. This sample yields about 1.5 million distinct CDR3 sequences, of which approximately 42% are seen a single time; about 3.8% belongs to the top ten. The donors, healthy Caucasians from Russia, were aged about 6 to 95. Source material: blood. This receptor was obtained from a woman between 18 and 30 years old in good health.

CDR3 nucleotides: TGTGCCAGCAGTTTCACCGGGGGCAGGAACGAGCAGTACTTC. It encodes CASSFTGGRNEQYF. The chain couples TRBV12-3 or TRBV12-4 to TRBJ2-7, with D possibly called TRBD1 or TRBD2 (6 bases each). The CDR3 has 14 amino acids. Between the trimmed V and J ends, which lost 3 bases and 5 bases, there was a span of 14 bases.